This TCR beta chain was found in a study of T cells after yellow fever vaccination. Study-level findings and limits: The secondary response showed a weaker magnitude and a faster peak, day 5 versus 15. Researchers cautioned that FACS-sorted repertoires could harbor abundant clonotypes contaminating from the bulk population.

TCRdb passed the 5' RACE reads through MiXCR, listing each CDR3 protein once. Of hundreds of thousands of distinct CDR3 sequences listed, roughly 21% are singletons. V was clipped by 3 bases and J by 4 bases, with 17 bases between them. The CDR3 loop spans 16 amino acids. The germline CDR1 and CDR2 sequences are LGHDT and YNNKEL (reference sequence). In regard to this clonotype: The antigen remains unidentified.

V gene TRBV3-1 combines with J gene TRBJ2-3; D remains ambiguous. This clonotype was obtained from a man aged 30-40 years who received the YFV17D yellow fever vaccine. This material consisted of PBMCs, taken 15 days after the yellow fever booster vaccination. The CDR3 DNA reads TGTGCCAGCAGCCAGGGGATCCACCCGGGCTCAGATACGCAGTATTTT. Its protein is CASSQGIHPGSDTQYF.